This T cell receptor (beta chain) was retrieved from a study of patients and donors after allogeneic stem cell transplantation. This clonotype was counted between two and nine times. Per the germline V gene, CDR1 is DFQATT and CDR2 is SNEGSKA (reference sequence). CDR3 size: 16 residues. With 4 bases clipped from V and 0 bases from J, the junction kept 10 bases outside the gene matches. From the RT-PCR reads, TCRdb called clonotypes with MiXCR, one entry per CDR3 protein. The sample has about 230,000 distinct CDR3 sequences, 11% to 15% seen once. The chain uses TRBV20-1 and TRBJ2-3, with 7 bases fitting TRBD1. The sequence was obtained from a human donor who was either an allogeneic HSCT recipient or a stem cell or donor lymphocyte infusion donor (not recorded which). It is not recorded whose cells these are; they may come from a transplant donor. Material: blood, either unsorted or a sorted T cell fraction (not recorded which). CDR3 bases: TGCAGTGCTATAAAAACAGGGGCGCCTAGCACAGATACGCAGTATTTT. Its translation is CSAIKTGAPSTDTQYF.